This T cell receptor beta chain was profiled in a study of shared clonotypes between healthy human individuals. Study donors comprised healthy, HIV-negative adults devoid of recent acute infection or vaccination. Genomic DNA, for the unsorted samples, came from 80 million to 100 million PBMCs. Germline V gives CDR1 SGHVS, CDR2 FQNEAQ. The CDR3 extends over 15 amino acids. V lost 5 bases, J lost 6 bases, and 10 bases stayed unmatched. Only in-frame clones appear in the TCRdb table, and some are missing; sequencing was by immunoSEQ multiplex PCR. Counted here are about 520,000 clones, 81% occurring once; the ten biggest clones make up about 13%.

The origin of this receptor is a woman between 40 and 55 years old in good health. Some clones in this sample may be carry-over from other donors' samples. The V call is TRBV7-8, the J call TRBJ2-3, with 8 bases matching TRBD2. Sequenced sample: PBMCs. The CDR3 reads CASSPSGLRSDTQYF. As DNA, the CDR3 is TGTGCCAGCAGCCCTAGCGGGCTGCGGTCGGATACGCAGTATTTT.